Following are 23 T cell receptor beta chains from one sample sequenced in a study of T cell responses to AZD1222 COVID-19 vaccine. Sequencing was performed with immunoSEQ multiplex PCR; in TCRdb, only in-frame clones are kept and a portion is missing. The sample includes roughly 180,000 clones, approximately 92% of them seen just once. The specimen comprised peripheral blood, sampled 28 days after the second dose of the MenACWY control vaccine. These receptors originate from an adult who received the MenACWY meningococcal vaccine as a control.

This rearrangement joins TRBV18 to TRBJ1-1; D is undetermined. Germline V gene sequence: CDR1 KGHSH, CDR2 LQKENI. The CDR3 is 13 residues long. Deletions cut 3 bases from V and 4 bases from J, with 9 bases between. Written as DNA, the CDR3 is TGTGCCAGCTCACCTGACCGAGCCACTGAAGCTTTCTTT. This gives the protein CASSPDRATEAFF.

This clone was detected only a few times. This chain joins TRBV18 and TRBJ1-2, with D unresolved. The ends were cut back, 3 bases at V and 3 bases at J, with 8 bases in the middle. From germline, CDR1 is KGHSH and CDR2 LQKENI. The CDR3 sequence is 13 residues long. CDR3 in amino acids: CASSPQQDYGYTF. CDR3 bases: TGTGCCAGCTCACCTCAGCAAGACTATGGCTACACCTTC.

The V and J genes are TRBV9 and TRBJ1-1; D possibly corresponds to TRBD1 (5 bases). CDR1 and CDR2 (germline): SGDLS, YYNGEE. V lost 4 bases to trimming and J lost 4 bases, with 11 bases between them. This CDR3 has 13 amino acids. CDR3 amino acids: CASSPRGGTEAFF. In DNA, the CDR3 is TGTGCCAGCAGCCCCCGGGGGGGCACTGAAGCTTTCTTT.

This clone has a handful of counts. This chain links TRBV6-2 or TRBV6-3 with TRBJ1-1, with 7 positions matching TRBD1. The trim removed 1 base at V and 2 bases at J, leaving 10 bases unmatched. CDR3 length: 17 residues. Per the germline V gene, CDR1 is MNHEY and CDR2 is SVGEGT. CDR3 sequence (DNA): TGTGCCAGCAGTTACTTAGGGGGCAGCTCTTCAAACACTGAAGCTTTCTTT. It encodes CASSYLGGSSSNTEAFF.

The V gene is TRBV15, the J gene TRBJ2-5, with TRBD2 identical over 8 bases. The V gene end was trimmed by 4 bases and the J gene end by 5 bases; junction bases not matched to a gene: 12. The length of the CDR3 is 16 residues. CDR1 is LNHNV and CDR2 is YYDKDF in the germline V gene (reference sequence). The CDR3 region has the DNA TGTGCCACCAGCATACTAACGTCGGGGGGGGCGGAGACCCAGTACTTC. This translates into CATSILTSGGAETQYF.

This chain links TRBV28 with TRBJ1-5; D not certain. This CDR3 comprises 12 residues. Trimming stripped 4 bases from V and 9 bases from J, with 10 bases between. Per germline, CDR1 MDHEN and CDR2 SYDVKM. CDR3 coding DNA: TGTGCCAGCAGTTCCCTCCTCCGGCCCCAGCATTTT. Its protein is CASSSLLRPQHF.

The chain is built from TRBV4-2 and TRBJ1-6; D is ambiguous. The CDR3 totals 14 residues. Trimming removed 1 base from V and 6 bases from J, with 7 bases in between. The germline V gene has CDR1 LGHNA and CDR2 YNFKEQ. The CDR3 DNA reads TGTGCCAGCAGCCAAGTTGGTTCTAATTCACCCCTCCACTTT. Its protein product is CASSQVGSNSPLHF.

J is TRBJ1-2 and V is TRBV27; D is perhaps TRBD1 (6 bases). Trimming removed 2 bases from V and 1 base from J, with 20 bases in between. Looked up from germline, CDR1 is MNHEY and CDR2 is SMNVEV (reference sequence). The CDR3 contains 18 residues. Written as DNA, the CDR3 is TGTGCCAGCAGTTTAGGGCAGGGAAGGGGGGGCCTTAACTATGGCTACACCTTC. Translating gives CASSLGQGRGGLNYGYTF.

This chain connects TRBV5-8 to TRBJ1-1; a possible D gene is TRBD1 (5 bases). Trimming shortened V by 2 bases and J by 6 bases, and 11 bases separated the two germline ends. The CDR3 consists of 13 residues. The V gene's germline CDR1 is SGHTS and CDR2 YDEGEE. The DNA of the CDR3 is TGTGCCAGCAGCTTCGGGGGAAACCCTGAAGCTTTCTTT. Its protein is CASSFGGNPEAFF.

The chain employs TRBV5-1 and TRBJ1-6, with D unclear. There are 15 residues in the CDR3. With 1 base removed from V and 5 bases from J, the gap between germline ends came to 10 bases. Germline lookup yields CDR1 SGHRS and CDR2 YFSETQ. CDR3 amino acids: CASSLTTGDNSPLHF. Written as DNA, the CDR3 is TGCGCCAGCAGCTTGACGACGGGTGATAATTCACCCCTCCACTTT.

This chain uses TRBV7-6 with TRBJ2-7; TRBD1 matches 10 bases. The CDR3 runs 18 residues. Losses at the gene ends were 1 base for V and 5 bases for J; bases not matched to a gene: 14. The germline V gene has CDR1 SGHVS and CDR2 FNYEAQ. For the CDR3, the DNA is TGTGCCAGCAGCTTAGGGGGAGTGACAGGGGGCTTTATCGACGAGCAGTACTTC. This gives the protein CASSLGGVTGGFIDEQYF.

This clone was detected only once. The chain carries TRBV11-3 and TRBJ1-1, with D uncertain. The CDR3 has 13 residues. Trimming removed 6 bases at V and 4 bases at J, with 12 bases between. Germline assignment: CDR1 SGHNT and CDR2 YENEEA. Written as DNA, the CDR3 is TGTGCCAGCAGTCCACGGGAAGGCACTGAAGCTTTCTTT. It encodes CASSPREGTEAFF.

The genes are TRBV4-3 and TRBJ2-7; D may be TRBD1 (5 bases). Germline-derived CDR1 and CDR2 are LGHNA and YSLEER. Trimming cost V 0 bases and J 2 bases, with 11 bases left between them. The CDR3 contains 15 residues. CDR3 loop: CASSQDNRNTYEQYF. The CDR3 DNA reads TGCGCCAGCAGCCAAGATAACAGGAATACCTACGAGCAGTACTTC.

The CDR3 bases are TGCGCCAGCAGCTTGGAAACAGGGAACGAAAAACTGTTTTTT. It yields the protein CASSLETGNEKLFF. The chain links TRBV5-1 to TRBJ1-4, with a possible D match to TRBD1 (6 bases). This CDR3 spans 14 amino acids. The germline gives CDR1 SGHRS, CDR2 YFSETQ. V lost 0 bases and J lost 8, with 11 bases in between.

The chain uses TRBV19 and TRBJ1-1; maybe TRBD1 (5 bases). The CDR3 is 16 residues long. V was trimmed by 9 bases and J by 1 base, leaving 21 bases between them. Germline V CDR1 and CDR2: LNHDA, SQIVND (reference sequence). The DNA for the CDR3 is TGTGCCAGCAGTCACCGACGACAGACCCAGAACACTGAAGCTTTCTTT. Translating it yields CASSHRRQTQNTEAFF.

This chain links TRBV30 with TRBJ1-1; D gene uncertain. Germline V gene lookup returns CDR1 GTSNPN and CDR2 SVGIG (reference sequence). V shed 3 bases and J shed 1 base, with 9 bases lying between them. This CDR3 region has 13 residues. The chain's CDR3 is CAWSRIGNTEAFF. DNA for the CDR3: TGTGCCTGGAGCCGGATAGGGAACACTGAAGCTTTCTTT.

The rearrangement links TRBV13 to TRBJ1-1, with D hard to call. Germline V lookup: CDR1 PRHDT, CDR2 FYEKMQ (reference sequence). V dropped 0 bases and J dropped 5 bases, with 10 bases sitting between them. This CDR3 region has 14 residues. The CDR3 bases are TGTGCCAGCAGCTTAGGGTACCGGAGGACTGAAGCTTTCTTT. As protein: CASSLGYRRTEAFF.

This sequence joins TRBV5-4 and TRBJ2-2, with D perhaps being TRBD1 or TRBD2 (5 bases each). V was clipped by 6 bases and J by 0 bases, with 9 bases between them. The V gene's germline CDR1 is SGHNT and CDR2 YYREEE (reference sequence). The CDR3 sequence is 14 residues long. Here the CDR3 reads CASTWGTNTGELFF. The CDR3 DNA is TGTGCCAGCACCTGGGGGACGAACACCGGGGAGCTGTTTTTT.

V usage is TRBV6-5 and J usage is TRBJ1-2; D gene uncertain. Trimming removed 6 bases at V and 8 bases at J, with 13 bases between. The germline V gene has CDR1 MNHEY and CDR2 SVGAGI. The CDR3 runs to 12 residues. The CDR3 DNA reads TGTGCCAGCAGAAAAACTGTCTGGGGCTACACCTTC. This gives the protein CASRKTVWGYTF.

This chain uses TRBV5-4 with TRBJ1-2; D gene ambiguous. V was shortened by 0 bases and J by 2 bases, with 8 bases between the two germline ends. The V gene's germline CDR1 is SGHNT and CDR2 YYREEE (reference sequence). CDR3 length equals 14 residues. The CDR3 coding sequence is TGTGCCAGCAGCTTGGATTCGAGAAACTATGGCTACACCTTC. The encoded protein is CASSLDSRNYGYTF.

The chain carries TRBV3-1 (or the pseudogene TRBV3-2) and TRBJ2-5; unclear D gene. Trimming took off 4 bases at V and 5 bases at J, with 14 bases between the two ends. This CDR3 spans 14 amino acids. CDR1 and CDR2 (germline): LGHDT, YNNKEL (reference sequence). The CDR3 protein is CASSRGPARETQYF. The DNA for the CDR3 is TGTGCCAGCAGCCGCGGACCAGCCCGGGAGACCCAGTACTTC.

The chain is built from TRBV10-2 and TRBJ1-2, with a weak D call TRBD1 (6 bases). This CDR3 has 13 residues. With 6 bases removed from V and 4 bases from J, the gap between germline ends came to 12 bases. Per the germline V gene, CDR1 is WSHSY and CDR2 is SAAADI. The CDR3 is CASRDRVLYGYTF. As DNA, the CDR3 is TGCGCCAGCAGGGACAGAGTCCTCTATGGCTACACCTTC.

The rearrangement links TRBV11-2 to TRBJ2-3; 11 bases are a match to TRBD2. The CDR3 has 17 residues. Trimming at V came to 5 bases and at J to 3 bases, leaving 10 bases not matched to a gene. The germline gives CDR1 SGHAT, CDR2 FQNNGV. CDR3 in amino acids: CASSDHSGGARTDTQYF. The CDR3 nucleotides read TGTGCCAGCAGCGACCATAGCGGGGGGGCCAGGACAGATACGCAGTATTTT.